This T cell receptor beta chain was sequenced in a study of CD8 T cells in ankylosing spondylitis. Overall study results and limits: Significantly higher representation of disease-linked clones was reported for matched ankylosing spondylitis synovial fluid. Under 10 highly homologous variants formed a TCR beta motif that appeared characteristic of ankylosing spondylitis blood. Peripheral blood held disease-linked clones only at relatively low frequency, and these were CD8+.

This clonotype was observed many times. Its specificity is unknown. V was trimmed by 4 bases and J by 4 bases, leaving 11 bases between them. CDR3 length: 13 amino acids. Using its own MiXCR run on the 5' RACE reads, TCRdb lists one record per CDR3 protein. The sample gives around 430,000 distinct CDR3 sequences, over 15% of which show up once; 1% is in the top ten. Sequencing was carried out using blood, either unsorted or a sorted T cell fraction (not recorded which). The sequence was obtained from a male donor with ankylosing spondylitis. The genes are TRBV12-3 or TRBV12-4 and TRBJ2-7; a weak D match, TRBD2 (6 bases). The CDR3 DNA reads TGTGCCAGCAGTTGGGGGGACGGATACGAGCAGTACTTC. Its protein is CASSWGDGYEQYF.